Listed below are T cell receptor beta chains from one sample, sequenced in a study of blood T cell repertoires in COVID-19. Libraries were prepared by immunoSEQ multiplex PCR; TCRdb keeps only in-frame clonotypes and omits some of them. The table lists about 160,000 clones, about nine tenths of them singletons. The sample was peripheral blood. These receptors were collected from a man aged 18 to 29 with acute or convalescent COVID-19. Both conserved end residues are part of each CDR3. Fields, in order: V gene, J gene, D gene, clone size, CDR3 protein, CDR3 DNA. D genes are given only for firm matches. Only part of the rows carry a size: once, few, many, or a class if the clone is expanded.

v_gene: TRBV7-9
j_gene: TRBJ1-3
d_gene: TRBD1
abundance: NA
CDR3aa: CASSPRGGAAGNTIYF
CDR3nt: TGTGCCAGCAGCCCGCGAGGGGGCGCCGCTGGAAACACCATATATTTT

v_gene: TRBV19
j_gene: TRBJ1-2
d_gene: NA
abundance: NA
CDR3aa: CASSMITGTEQSYGYTF
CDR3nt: TGTGCCAGTAGTATGATCACGGGTACCGAACAATCCTATGGCTACACCTTC

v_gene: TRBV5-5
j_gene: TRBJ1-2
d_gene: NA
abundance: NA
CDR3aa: CASSWVRGTSDYGYTF
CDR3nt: TGTGCCAGCAGCTGGGTAAGGGGGACATCTGACTATGGCTACACCTTC

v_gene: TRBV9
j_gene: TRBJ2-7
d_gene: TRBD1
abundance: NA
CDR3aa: CASSVSPTGGRYEQYF
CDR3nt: TGTGCCAGCAGCGTATCCCCGACAGGGGGGCGCTACGAGCAGTACTTC

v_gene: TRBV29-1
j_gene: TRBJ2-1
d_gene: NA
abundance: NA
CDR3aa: CSVVRQSSYNEQFF
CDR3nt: TGCAGCGTTGTACGACAGAGCTCCTACAATGAGCAGTTCTTC

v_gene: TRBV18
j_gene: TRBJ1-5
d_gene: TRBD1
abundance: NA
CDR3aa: CASSGGQGRNQPQHF
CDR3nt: TGTGCCAGCTCGGGGGGACAGGGGCGGAATCAGCCCCAGCATTTT

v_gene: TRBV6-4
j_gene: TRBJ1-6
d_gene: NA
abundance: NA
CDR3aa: CASSEGASYNSPLHF
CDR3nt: TGTGCCAGCAGTGAAGGGGCCTCCTATAATTCACCCCTCCACTTT

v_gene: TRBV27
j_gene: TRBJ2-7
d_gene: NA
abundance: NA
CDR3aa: CASSLFSSYEQYF
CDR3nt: TGTGCCAGCAGTTTGTTTAGCTCCTACGAGCAGTACTTC

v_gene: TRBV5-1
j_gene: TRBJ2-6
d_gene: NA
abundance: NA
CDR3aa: CASSLAVSGANVLTF
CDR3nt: TGCGCCAGCAGCTTGGCGGTCTCTGGGGCCAACGTCCTGACTTTC

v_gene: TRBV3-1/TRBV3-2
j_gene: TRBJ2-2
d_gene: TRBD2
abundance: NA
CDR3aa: CASSQRGVRNTGELFF
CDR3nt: TGTGCCAGCAGCCAGCGGGGGGTCAGGAACACCGGGGAGCTGTTTTTT

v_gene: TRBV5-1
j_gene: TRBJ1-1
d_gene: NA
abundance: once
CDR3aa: CASSLGQNMNTEAFF
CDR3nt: TGCGCCAGCAGCTTAGGACAGAACATGAACACTGAAGCTTTCTTT

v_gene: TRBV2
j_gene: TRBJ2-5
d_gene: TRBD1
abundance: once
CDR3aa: CASSYDRAFQETQYF
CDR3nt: TGTGCCAGCAGTTATGACAGGGCTTTTCAAGAGACCCAGTACTTC

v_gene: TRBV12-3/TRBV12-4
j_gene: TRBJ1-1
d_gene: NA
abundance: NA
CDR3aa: CASSLNSEAFF
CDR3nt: TGTGCCAGCAGTTTGAACAGTGAAGCTTTCTTT

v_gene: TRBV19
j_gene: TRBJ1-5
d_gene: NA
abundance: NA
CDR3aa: CASAAEGVGQPQHF
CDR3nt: TGTGCCAGTGCCGCAGAGGGGGTCGGGCAGCCCCAGCATTTT

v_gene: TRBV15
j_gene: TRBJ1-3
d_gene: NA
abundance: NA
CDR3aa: CATSRDSGSGNTIYF
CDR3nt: TGTGCCACCAGCAGAGATTCAGGGTCTGGAAACACCATATATTTT

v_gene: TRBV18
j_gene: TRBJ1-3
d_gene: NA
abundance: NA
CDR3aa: CASSPVTVSGNTIYF
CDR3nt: TGTGCCAGCTCACCAGTTACTGTCTCTGGAAACACCATATATTTT

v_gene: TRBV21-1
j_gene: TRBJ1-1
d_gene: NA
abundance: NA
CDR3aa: CASTLQGRLAEAFF
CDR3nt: TGTGCCAGCACTTTACAGGGACGGTTGGCTGAAGCTTTCTTT

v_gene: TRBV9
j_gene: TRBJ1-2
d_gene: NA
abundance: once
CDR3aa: CASSVFRGEGYTF
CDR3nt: TGTGCCAGCAGCGTCTTCAGGGGTGAAGGCTACACCTTC

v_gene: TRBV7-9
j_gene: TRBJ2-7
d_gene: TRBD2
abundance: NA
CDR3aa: CASSAPGLAGVRSSYEQYF
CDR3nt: TGTGCCAGCAGCGCGCCGGGACTAGCGGGGGTCCGAAGCTCCTACGAGCAGTACTTC

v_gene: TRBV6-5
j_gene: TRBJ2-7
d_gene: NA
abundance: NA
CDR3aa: CASSVQGTNEQYF
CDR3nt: TGTGCCAGCAGCGTACAGGGCACGAACGAGCAGTACTTC

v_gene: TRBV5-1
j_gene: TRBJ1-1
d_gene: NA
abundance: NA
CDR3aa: CASSFPGAGEAFF
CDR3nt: TGCGCCAGCAGCTTTCCTGGGGCAGGGGAAGCTTTCTTT

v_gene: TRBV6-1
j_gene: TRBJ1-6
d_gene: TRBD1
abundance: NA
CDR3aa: CASSEGKGQGYSPLHF
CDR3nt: TGTGCCAGCAGTGAAGGAAAGGGACAGGGATATTCACCCCTCCACTTT

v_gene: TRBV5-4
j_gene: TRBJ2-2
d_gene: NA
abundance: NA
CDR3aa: CASSLSRSPGELFF
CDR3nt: TGTGCCAGCAGCTTGAGCAGGTCCCCTGGGGAGCTGTTTTTT

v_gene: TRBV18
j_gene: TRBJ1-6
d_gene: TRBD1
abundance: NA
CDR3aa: CASSPAGGDSPLHF
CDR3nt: TGTGCCAGCTCACCGGCAGGGGGCGATTCACCCCTCCACTTT

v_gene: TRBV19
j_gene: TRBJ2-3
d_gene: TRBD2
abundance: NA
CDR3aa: CASSPGTRTSDTQYF
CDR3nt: TGTGCCAGTAGCCCCGGGACTAGGACATCGGATACGCAGTATTTT

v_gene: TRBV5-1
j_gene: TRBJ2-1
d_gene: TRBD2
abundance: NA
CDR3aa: CASSLAGLAGGRQFF
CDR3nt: TGCGCCAGCAGCTTGGCGGGACTAGCGGGAGGACGGCAGTTCTTC

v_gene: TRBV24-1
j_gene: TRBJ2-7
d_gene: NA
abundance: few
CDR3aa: CATEQGGEQYF
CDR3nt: TGTGCCACCGAACAGGGTGGCGAGCAGTACTTC

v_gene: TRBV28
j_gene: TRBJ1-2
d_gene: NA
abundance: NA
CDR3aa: CASSTHPGRANYGYTF
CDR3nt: TGTGCCAGCAGTACTCATCCGGGGAGAGCTAACTATGGCTACACCTTC

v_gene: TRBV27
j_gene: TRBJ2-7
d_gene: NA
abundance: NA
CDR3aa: CASSRAGQSYEQYF
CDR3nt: TGTGCCAGCAGTCGCGCGGGACAGAGCTACGAGCAGTACTTC

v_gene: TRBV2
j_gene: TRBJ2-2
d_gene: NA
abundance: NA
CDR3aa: CASSEAKTPLPHTGELFF
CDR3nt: TGTGCCAGCAGTGAAGCTAAGACACCTCTCCCCCACACCGGGGAGCTGTTTTTT

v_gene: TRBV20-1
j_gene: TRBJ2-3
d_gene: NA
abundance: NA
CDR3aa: CSAYTPDTQYF
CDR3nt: TGCAGTGCCTATACCCCAGATACGCAGTATTTT

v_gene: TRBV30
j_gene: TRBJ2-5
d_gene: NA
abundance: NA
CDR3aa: CAWSVDLWAIGETQYF
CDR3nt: TGTGCCTGGAGTGTAGACCTCTGGGCCATTGGGGAGACCCAGTACTTC

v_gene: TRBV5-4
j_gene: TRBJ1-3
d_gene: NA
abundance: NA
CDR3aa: CASSQGTGNTIYF
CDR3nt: TGTGCCAGCAGCCAGGGAACTGGAAACACCATATATTTT

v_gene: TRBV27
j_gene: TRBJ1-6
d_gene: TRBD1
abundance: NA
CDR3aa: CASSLRPGQGNSPLHF
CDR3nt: TGTGCCAGCAGTTTACGCCCAGGACAGGGGAATTCACCCCTCCACTTT

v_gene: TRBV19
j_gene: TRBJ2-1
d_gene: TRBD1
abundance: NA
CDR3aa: CASSTQGAYEQFF
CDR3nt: TGTGCCAGTAGTACCCAGGGGGCTTATGAGCAGTTCTTC

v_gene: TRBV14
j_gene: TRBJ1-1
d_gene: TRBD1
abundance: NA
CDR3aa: CASSPPKQGRNTEAFF
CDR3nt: TGTGCCAGCAGCCCCCCCAAACAGGGGCGGAACACTGAAGCTTTCTTT